Given below is one T cell receptor beta chain in context. UMI-labeled TRB cDNA libraries were prepared by 5' RACE. Each CDR3 protein gets one entry in TCRdb, which reprocessed the 5' RACE reads and gives no DNA. This sample's table has about 130,000 distinct CDR3 sequences. Naive CD8+ T cells carried a CD45RO-CCR7+CD27+CD95- phenotype. This CDR3 region has 16 residues. Germline-derived CDR1 and CDR2 are LNHDA and SQIVND (reference sequence). The data stem from a study of CXCR3-negative and CXCR3-positive naive CD8 T cells. This receptor was identified in a human donor in good health. Some clones in this sample may be carry-over from other donors' samples. The sequencing sample was made of naive CXCR3- CD8+ T cells from blood. The subset here: CD45RO-CCR7+CD27+CD95- naive CD8+ T cells lacking CXCR3 (TNR3-). This chain connects TRBV19 to TRBJ2-1. CDR3 sequence: CASSIDYRSSYNEQFF.